These T cell receptor beta chains were read from a single sample in a study of T cells in Graves' hyperthyroidism and ophthalmopathy. TCRdb re-called the multiplex PCR reads through MiXCR, storing one row per CDR3 protein. The sample carries about 350,000 distinct CDR3 sequences, approximately 15% recorded once. The sample taken for sequencing was blood. These receptors all come from a woman in her thirties with Graves' hyperthyroidism. CDR3s include the opening cysteine and the closing phenylalanine or tryptophan. A D gene is named only where the DNA matches it firmly. Clone size is stated in some rows and not others, as once, few, many or a class when expanded.

many TRBJ2-3 - TRBV28 CASSFRAGDTQYF TGTGCCAGCAGTTTTCGGGCTGGGGATACGCAGTATTTT
many TRBJ2-7 - TRBV11-3 CASSPQDSYEQYF TGTGCCAGCAGCCCACAGGACTCCTACGAGCAGTACTTC
few TRBJ2-3 - TRBV29-1 CSTLRDNTDTQYF TGCAGCACCCTTCGGGACAACACAGATACGCAGTATTTT
many TRBJ2-7 TRBD1 TRBV28 CASTLSTGSYEQYF TGTGCCAGCACATTGTCGACAGGGTCCTACGAGCAGTACTTC
few TRBJ1-3 - TRBV3-1 CASSQTDSGNTIYF TGTGCCAGCAGCCAAACGGACTCTGGAAACACCATATATTTT
- TRBJ1-4 - TRBV5-4 CASSGTTGDEKLFF TGTGCCAGCAGCGGGACGACAGGAGACGAAAAACTGTTTTTT
- TRBJ2-2 - TRBV9 CASSADGRRNTGELFF TGTGCCAGCAGCGCGGACGGGAGAAGGAACACCGGGGAGCTGTTTTTT
- TRBJ1-1 TRBD1 TRBV19 CASRDPGGLTEAFF TGTGCCAGTAGGGACCCAGGGGGGCTCACTGAAGCTTTCTTT
many TRBJ2-3 TRBD2 TRBV11-2 CASSQDYIAGGRNTEDTQYF TGTGCCAGCAGCCAAGACTATATAGCGGGAGGGCGGAATACAGAAGATACGCAGTATTTT
- TRBJ2-5 - TRBV6-1 CASTMDAEETQYF TGTGCCAGCACCATGGACGCCGAAGAGACCCAGTACTTC
few TRBJ2-3 - TRBV5-6 CASTLGASGVTDTQYF TGTGCCAGCACCTTGGGGGCCAGCGGGGTCACAGATACGCAGTATTTT
many TRBJ2-5 TRBD2 TRBV27 CASSPTGTSRKETQYF TGTGCCAGCAGCCCTACCGGGACTAGCAGAAAAGAGACCCAGTACTTC
- TRBJ2-2 - TRBV10-1 CASSGDLTGELFF TGCGCCAGCAGTGGGGATCTAACCGGGGAGCTGTTTTTT
many TRBJ1-1 - TRBV2 CASSRGQLNTEAFF TGTGCCAGCAGTCGAGGACAGCTGAACACTGAAGCTTTCTTT
many TRBJ1-5 TRBD1 TRBV6-1 CASSGQGAISNQPQHF TGTGCCAGCAGTGGTCAGGGGGCCATTAGCAATCAGCCCCAGCATTTT
- TRBJ2-3 - TRBV27 CASSLSRPGTQYF TGTGCCAGCAGTTTGAGTCGCCCAGGTACGCAGTATTTT
many TRBJ2-1 - TRBV7-8 CASSYTGNEQFF TGTGCCAGCAGCTACACCGGGAATGAGCAGTTCTTC
- TRBJ2-5 - TRBV28 CASSSTHRETQYF TGTGCCAGCAGTTCGACGCATCGGGAGACCCAGTACTTC
many TRBJ2-3 TRBD2 TRBV20-1 CSAYTLAELTDTQYF TGCAGTGCTTATACTCTAGCGGAGCTCACAGATACGCAGTATTTT
many TRBJ1-3 - TRBV29-1 CSVSPHSSGNTIYF TGCAGCGTCTCACCGCATAGCTCTGGAAACACCATATATTTT
many TRBJ2-7 - TRBV12-3/TRBV12-4 CASSSALSDAGPYEQYF TGTGCCAGCAGCTCGGCCCTTAGCGACGCGGGGCCCTACGAGCAGTACTTC
- TRBJ2-7 - TRBV7-2 CASSLAVGRSYEQYF TGTGCCAGCAGCTTAGCTGTTGGCCGCTCCTACGAGCAGTACTTC
many TRBJ1-2 - TRBV7-8 CASSPQESYTF TGTGCCAGCAGCCCTCAGGAAAGCTACACCTTC
- TRBJ2-7 - TRBV5-1 CASSLDSPSFYEQYF TGCGCCAGCAGCTTAGACAGCCCATCCTTTTACGAGCAGTACTTC
many TRBJ2-6 - TRBV12-3/TRBV12-4 CASSFEAGGANVLTF TGTGCCAGCAGTTTCGAGGCGGGTGGGGCCAACGTCCTGACTTTC
many TRBJ2-3 TRBD2 TRBV20-1 CSASRLAGGLPTDTQYF TGCAGTGCTTCTAGACTAGCGGGAGGGCTTCCCACAGATACGCAGTATTTT
many TRBJ1-5 - TRBV5-1 CASSQGTSGDQPQHF TGCGCCAGCAGCCAAGGGACCTCCGGGGATCAGCCCCAGCATTTT
- TRBJ1-4 - TRBV29-1 CSVAENHNEKLFF TGCAGCGTTGCTGAGAATCATAATGAAAAACTGTTTTTT
- TRBJ1-5 TRBD1 TRBV28 CASSSLDREAIQPQHF TGTGCCAGCAGTTCGCTGGACAGGGAGGCCATTCAGCCCCAGCATTTT
few TRBJ2-1 - TRBV7-9 CASSLGVSEQFF TGTGCCAGCAGCTTAGGGGTGAGCGAGCAGTTCTTC
- TRBJ1-5 - TRBV6-2/TRBV6-3 CAGGQINQPQHF TGTGCCGGCGGACAGATCAATCAGCCCCAGCATTTT
many TRBJ1-1 - TRBV6-2/TRBV6-3 CASSPFKRTEAFF TGTGCCAGCAGCCCCTTTAAGAGGACTGAAGCTTTCTTT
few TRBJ1-2 - TRBV9 CASSGVGLPNYGYTF TGTGCCAGCAGCGGCGTGGGACTCCCTAACTATGGCTACACCTTC
many TRBJ1-2 - TRBV12-3/TRBV12-4 CASSFVGTSYGYTF TGTGCCAGCAGTTTCGTCGGCACCAGTTATGGCTACACCTTC
- TRBJ1-1 - TRBV6-1 CASSVGPTNTEAFF TGTGCCAGCAGTGTTGGACCCACAAACACTGAAGCTTTCTTT
many TRBJ2-1 TRBD2 TRBV20-1 CSAPREGLAYNEQFF TGCAGTGCCCCGCGGGAGGGCCTCGCCTACAATGAGCAGTTCTTC
many TRBJ2-7 - TRBV7-3 CASSLYPGPAGEQYF TGTGCCAGCAGCTTATATCCGGGCCCAGCGGGCGAGCAGTACTTC
many TRBJ2-3 - TRBV11-2 CASSLIGSTDTQYF TGTGCCAGCAGCTTAATTGGCAGCACAGATACGCAGTATTTT
- TRBJ2-5 TRBD2 TRBV9 CASSVAGGLQETRYF TGTGCCAGCAGCGTAGCGGGAGGGCTACAAGAGACCCGGTACTTC
- TRBJ2-3 TRBD2 TRBV28 CASSLGLASSTDTQYF TGTGCCAGCAGTTTAGGACTAGCGTCTAGCACAGATACGCAGTATTTT
many TRBJ1-2 - TRBV12-3/TRBV12-4 CASSLTRWAEHRGYTF TGTGCCAGCAGTTTAACTAGATGGGCCGAGCACCGGGGCTACACCTTC
many TRBJ2-4 - TRBV20-1 CSADGVRAKNIQYF TGCAGTGCGGACGGAGTAAGAGCCAAAAACATTCAGTACTTC
many TRBJ2-7 TRBD2 TRBV7-2 CASSSLTSGYEQYF TGTGCCAGCAGCTCCTTAACTAGCGGGTACGAGCAGTACTTC
- TRBJ2-7 TRBD2 TRBV28 CASRLRDKGLAGGGEQYF TGTGCCAGCAGACTCCGGGACAAAGGACTAGCAGGTGGGGGGGAGCAGTACTTC
few TRBJ2-4 - TRBV9 CASSTGDSPGNIQYF TGTGCCAGCAGCACCGGCGACTCGCCGGGAAACATTCAGTACTTC
- TRBJ2-7 TRBD2 TRBV28 CARVPGGVVYEQYF TGTGCCAGGGTCCCGGGAGGGGTGGTCTACGAGCAGTACTTC
many TRBJ1-5 - TRBV28 CASRPGRSTNQPQHF TGTGCCAGCCGTCCCGGCAGGTCTACTAATCAGCCCCAGCATTTT
- TRBJ2-3 TRBD2 TRBV11-2 CASSRLAVSTDTQYF TGTGCCAGCAGTCGACTAGCGGTTAGCACCGATACGCAGTATTTT
- TRBJ2-3 - TRBV7-6 CASSLWIVDTQYF TGTGCCAGCAGCCTATGGATCGTCGATACGCAGTATTTT
- TRBJ1-5 - TRBV2 CTSGGGSNQPQHF TGTACCAGCGGGGGGGGGAGCAATCAGCCCCAGCATTTT
- TRBJ2-5 - TRBV12-5 CASGPGEETQYF TGTGCTAGTGGTCCAGGGGAAGAGACCCAGTACTTC
- TRBJ1-1 - TRBV7-2 CASSLGGARSEAFF TGTGCCAGCAGCTTAGGGGGGGCGAGGTCTGAAGCTTTCTTT
many TRBJ2-7 - TRBV20-1 CSARGYLYYEQYF TGCAGTGCTAGAGGTTACCTATACTACGAGCAGTACTTC
- TRBJ2-5 TRBD2 TRBV7-9 CAGTPTSGQETQYF TGTGCCGGAACCCCAACTAGCGGCCAAGAGACCCAGTACTTC
many TRBJ2-7 - TRBV6-2/TRBV6-3 CASGAGYEQYF TGTGCCAGCGGGGCAGGCTACGAGCAGTACTTC
few TRBJ2-5 - TRBV27 CASKGEREYF TGTGCCAGCAAAGGTGAACGCGAGTACTTC
- TRBJ1-1 - TRBV6-2/TRBV6-3 CASRSFLNQGPETEAFF TGTGCCAGCAGGTCTTTCCTAAACCAGGGGCCGGAAACTGAAGCTTTCTTT
few TRBJ2-2 TRBD2 TRBV6-2/TRBV6-3 CASSQHTGGEYTGELFF TGTGCCAGCAGCCAACACACGGGAGGTGAATACACCGGGGAGCTGTTTTTT
few TRBJ1-5 - TRBV7-8 CASSLSQGNRPQHF TGTGCCAGCAGCTTAAGCCAGGGCAATCGGCCCCAGCATTTT
few TRBJ2-3 TRBD1 TRBV29-1 CSVVQGAWDTQYF TGCAGCGTTGTCCAGGGGGCGTGGGATACGCAGTATTTT